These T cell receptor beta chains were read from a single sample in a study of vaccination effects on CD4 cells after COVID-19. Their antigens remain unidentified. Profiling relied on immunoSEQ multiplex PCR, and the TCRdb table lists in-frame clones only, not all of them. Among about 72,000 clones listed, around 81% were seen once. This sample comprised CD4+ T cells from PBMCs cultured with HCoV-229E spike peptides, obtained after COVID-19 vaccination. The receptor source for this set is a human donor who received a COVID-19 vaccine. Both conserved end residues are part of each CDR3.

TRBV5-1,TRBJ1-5,CASSLLSGTARGSQPQHF
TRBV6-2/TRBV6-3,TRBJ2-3,CASSYRTGYASSTDTQYF
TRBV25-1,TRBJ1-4,CASSRYQGIELFF
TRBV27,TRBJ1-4,CASSKTGEHEKLFF
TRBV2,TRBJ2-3,CASSSTDTQYF
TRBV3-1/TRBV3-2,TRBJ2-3,CASAPLAFADTQYF
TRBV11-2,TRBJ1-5,CASSLDLLQPQHF
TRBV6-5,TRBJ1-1,CASSQTNTEAFF
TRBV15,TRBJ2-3,CATTSPMGAGTDTQYF
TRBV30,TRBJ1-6,CAWSETNSPLHF
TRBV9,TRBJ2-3,CASSVGGTDTQYF
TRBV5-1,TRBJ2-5,CASSLLVEGETQYF
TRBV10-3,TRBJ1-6,CASGGGNSYNSPLHF
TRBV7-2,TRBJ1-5,CASSLGDQPQHF
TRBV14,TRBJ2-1,CASSLQLGHNEQFF
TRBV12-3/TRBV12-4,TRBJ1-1,CASSFQAGGAFF
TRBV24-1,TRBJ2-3,CATSDASGGGNTQYF
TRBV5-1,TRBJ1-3,CASSLETPAGGNTIYF
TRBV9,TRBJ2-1,CASSVSGQNYNEQFF
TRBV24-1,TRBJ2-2,CATSEAGDHTGELFF
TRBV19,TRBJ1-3,CAGKGAGNTIYF
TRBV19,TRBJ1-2,CASHYRRSNYGYTF
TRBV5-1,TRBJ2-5,CASSSRKGGIQETQYF
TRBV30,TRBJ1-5,CAAGTGGMSNQPQHF
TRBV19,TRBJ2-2,CASSSDRSRTGELFF
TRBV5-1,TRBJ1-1,CASSLVQGEGNTEAFF
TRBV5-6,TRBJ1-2,CASSFPQASYGYTF
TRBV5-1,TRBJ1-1,CASSPGSENTEAFF
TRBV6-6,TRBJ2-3,CASKGTSTDTQYF
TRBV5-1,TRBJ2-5,CASSLTAGQQETQYF
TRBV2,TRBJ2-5,CASTTDQYQETQYF
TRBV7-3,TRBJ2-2,CASSSSDGTGWTGELFF
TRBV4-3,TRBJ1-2,CASSQVRTAYGYTF
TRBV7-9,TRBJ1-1,CASSLGVSGNLAFF
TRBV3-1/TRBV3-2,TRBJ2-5,CASSQAMEGLRRETQYF
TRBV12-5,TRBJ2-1,CASGLRLWDRVGNEQFF
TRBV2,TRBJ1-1,CASSTTGGAFF
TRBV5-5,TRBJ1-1,CASSLLRQNTEAFF
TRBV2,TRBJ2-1,CASSSGSLAYNEQFF
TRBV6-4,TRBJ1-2,CASSDSLIGGYTF
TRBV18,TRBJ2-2,CASSPLAGGSNTGELFF
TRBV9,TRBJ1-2,CASSRGAGADGYTF